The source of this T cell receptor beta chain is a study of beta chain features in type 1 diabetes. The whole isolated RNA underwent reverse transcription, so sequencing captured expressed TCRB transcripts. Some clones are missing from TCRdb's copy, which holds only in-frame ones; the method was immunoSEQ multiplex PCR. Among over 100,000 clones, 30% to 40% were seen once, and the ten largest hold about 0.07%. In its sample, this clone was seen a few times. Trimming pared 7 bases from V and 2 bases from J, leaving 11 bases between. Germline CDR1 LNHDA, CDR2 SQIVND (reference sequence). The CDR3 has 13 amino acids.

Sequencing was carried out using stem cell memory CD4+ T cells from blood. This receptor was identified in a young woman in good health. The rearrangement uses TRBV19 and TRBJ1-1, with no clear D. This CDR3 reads CASNGQGNTEAFF. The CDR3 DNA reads TGTGCCAGTAATGGGCAAGGAAACACTGAAGCTTTCTTT. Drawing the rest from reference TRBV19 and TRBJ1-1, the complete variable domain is DGGITQSPKYLFRKEGQNVTLSCEQNLNHDAMYWYRQDPGQGLRLIYYSQIVNDFQKGDIAEGYSVSREKKESFPLTVTSAQKNPTAFYLCASNGQGNTEAFFGQGTRLTVV.